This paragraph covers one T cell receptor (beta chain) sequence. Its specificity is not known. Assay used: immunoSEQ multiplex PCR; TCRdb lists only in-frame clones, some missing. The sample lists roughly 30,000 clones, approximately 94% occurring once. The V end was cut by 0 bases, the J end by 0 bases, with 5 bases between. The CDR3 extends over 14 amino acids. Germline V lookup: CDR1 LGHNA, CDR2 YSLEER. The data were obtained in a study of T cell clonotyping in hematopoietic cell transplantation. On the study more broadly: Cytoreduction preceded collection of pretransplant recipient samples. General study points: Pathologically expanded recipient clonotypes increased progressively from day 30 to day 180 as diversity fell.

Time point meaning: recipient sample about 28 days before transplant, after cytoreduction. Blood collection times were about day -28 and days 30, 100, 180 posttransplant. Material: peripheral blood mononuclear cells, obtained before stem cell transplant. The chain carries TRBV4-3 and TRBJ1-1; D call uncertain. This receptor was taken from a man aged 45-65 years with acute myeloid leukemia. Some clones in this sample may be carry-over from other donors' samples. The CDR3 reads CASSQEQLNTEAFF. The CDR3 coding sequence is TGCGCCAGCAGCCAAGAACAGTTGAACACTGAAGCTTTCTTT.